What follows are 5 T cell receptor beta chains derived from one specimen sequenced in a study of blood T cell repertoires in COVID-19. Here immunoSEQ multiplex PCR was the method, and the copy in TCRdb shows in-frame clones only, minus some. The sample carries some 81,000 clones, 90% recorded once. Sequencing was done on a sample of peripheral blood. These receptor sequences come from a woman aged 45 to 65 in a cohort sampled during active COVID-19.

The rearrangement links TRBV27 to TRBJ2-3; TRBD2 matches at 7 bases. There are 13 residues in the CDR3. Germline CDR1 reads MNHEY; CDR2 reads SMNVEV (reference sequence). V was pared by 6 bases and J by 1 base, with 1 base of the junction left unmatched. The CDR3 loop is CASRSGGTDTQYF. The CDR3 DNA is TGTGCCAGCAGAAGCGGGGGCACAGATACGCAGTATTTT.

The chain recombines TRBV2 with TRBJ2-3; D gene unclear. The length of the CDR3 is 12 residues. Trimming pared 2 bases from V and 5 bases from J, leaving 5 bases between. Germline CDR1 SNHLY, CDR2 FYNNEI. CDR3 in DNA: TGTGCCAGCAGTGAACGGAGAGATACGCAGTATTTT. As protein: CASSERRDTQYF.

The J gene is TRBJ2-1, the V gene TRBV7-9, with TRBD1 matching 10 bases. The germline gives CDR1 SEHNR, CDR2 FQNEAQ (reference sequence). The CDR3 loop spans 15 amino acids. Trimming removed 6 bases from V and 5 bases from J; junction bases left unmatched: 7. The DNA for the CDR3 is TGTGCCAGCAGTACAGACAGGGGGCGAAACAATGAGCAGTTCTTC. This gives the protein CASSTDRGRNNEQFF.

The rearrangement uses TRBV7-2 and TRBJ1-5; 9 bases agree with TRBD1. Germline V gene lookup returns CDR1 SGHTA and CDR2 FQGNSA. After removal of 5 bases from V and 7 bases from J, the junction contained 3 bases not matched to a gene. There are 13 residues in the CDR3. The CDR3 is CASSRTGDQPQHF. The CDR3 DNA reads TGTGCCAGCAGCAGGACAGGGGACCAGCCCCAGCATTTT.

The CDR3 region is CSASTGGDRGQAFF. The CDR3 DNA sequence: TGCAGTGCTAGTACGGGGGGGGACAGGGGACAAGCTTTCTTT. V and J are TRBV20-1 and TRBJ1-1, with 10 bases lining up with TRBD1. With 3 bases clipped from V and 9 bases from J, the junction kept 10 bases outside the gene matches. CDR3 length: 14 amino acids. Germline CDR1 is DFQATT and CDR2 is SNEGSKA (reference sequence).